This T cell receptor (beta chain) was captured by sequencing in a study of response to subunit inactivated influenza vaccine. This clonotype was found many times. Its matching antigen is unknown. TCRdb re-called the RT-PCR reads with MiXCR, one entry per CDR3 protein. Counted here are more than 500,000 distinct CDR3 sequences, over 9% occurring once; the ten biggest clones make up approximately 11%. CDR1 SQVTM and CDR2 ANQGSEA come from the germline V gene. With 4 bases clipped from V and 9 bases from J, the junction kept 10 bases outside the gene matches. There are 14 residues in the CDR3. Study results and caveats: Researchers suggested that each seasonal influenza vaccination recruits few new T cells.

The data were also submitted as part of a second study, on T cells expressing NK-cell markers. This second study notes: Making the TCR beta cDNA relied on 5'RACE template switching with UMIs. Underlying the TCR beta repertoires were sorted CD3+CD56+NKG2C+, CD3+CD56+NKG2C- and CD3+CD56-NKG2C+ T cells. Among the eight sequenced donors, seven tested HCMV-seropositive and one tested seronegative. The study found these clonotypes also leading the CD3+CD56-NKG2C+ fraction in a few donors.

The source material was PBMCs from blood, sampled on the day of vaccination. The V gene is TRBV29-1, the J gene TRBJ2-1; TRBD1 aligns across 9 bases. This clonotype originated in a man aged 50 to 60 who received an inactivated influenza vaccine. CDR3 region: CSVVRTGVTGEQFF. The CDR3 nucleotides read TGCAGCGTTGTCCGGACAGGGGTCACCGGTGAGCAGTTCTTC.